This T cell receptor (beta chain) stems from a study of OX40 agonist ivuxolimab in advanced cancers. Whole-study findings and limits: Normalized T-cell clonal expansion was also low in a subset of nonresponders. The antigens recognized by the expanded peripheral T cells, that is their antigen specificity, were not determined.

Systemic immunosuppression or a history of autoimmune disease excluded patients. At baseline, cycle 4 day 1, and cycle 7 day 1, blood was sampled. Details on this clone: Its antigen is still unknown.

Between the trimmed V and J ends, which lost 1 base and 3 bases, there was a span of 10 bases. The germline CDR1 and CDR2 sequences are MDHEN and SYDVKM. The CDR3 covers 15 residues. Using immunoSEQ multiplex PCR, the repertoire was profiled, and TCRdb retains in-frame clones only, with some absent. The sample has nearly 80,000 clones, 75% to 95% seen once. The sequence came from an adult with an advanced solid tumor such as melanoma, head and neck, liver or kidney cancer. V and J are TRBV28 and TRBJ1-5; perhaps TRBD1 as D (5 bases). Sequencing used CD4+ or CD8+ T cells sorted from blood, obtained in a trial of the OX40 agonist ivuxolimab. The CDR3 protein is CASSLFPGPNQPQHF. In DNA, the CDR3 is TGTGCCAGCAGTTTATTCCCAGGGCCCAATCAGCCCCAGCATTTT.